The next 23 T cell receptor beta chains were all read from a single sample in a study of T cell responses to AZD1222 COVID-19 vaccine. Sequencing was performed with immunoSEQ multiplex PCR; in TCRdb, only in-frame clones are kept and a portion is missing. The top ten clones hold 4.5% to 6.5% of a sample with around 130,000 clones, roughly 87% of them seen once. The sample was peripheral blood, taken 28 days after the second AZD1222 dose. The receptors shown here come from an adult who received the AZD1222 COVID-19 vaccine.

The chain has TRBV7-2 and TRBJ1-2, with D possibly matching TRBD1 (5 bases). This CDR3 contains 16 residues. Per the germline V gene, CDR1 is SGHTA and CDR2 is FQGNSA. V was cut by 2 bases and J by 8 bases, with 21 bases left in between. The CDR3 DNA reads TGTGCCAGCAGCTTAATGAGTGGACTGGGGCTCTACGGCTACACCTTC. Amino acids: CASSLMSGLGLYGYTF.

The J gene is TRBJ1-6, the V gene TRBV2, with 7 bases lining up with TRBD1. The germline gives CDR1 SNHLY, CDR2 FYNNEI. The CDR3 totals 14 residues. V shed 4 bases, J shed 5 bases, and the junction held 2 bases outside the gene matches. DNA for the CDR3: TGTGCCAGCAGTGGTAGGGGGCATAATTCACCCCTCCACTTT. This gives the protein CASSGRGHNSPLHF. Full variable domain (outside the CDR3, taken from reference TRBV2 and TRBJ1-6): EPEVTQTPSHQVTQMGQEVILRCVPISNHLYFYWYRQILGQKVEFLVSFYNNEISEKSEIFDDQFSVERPDGSNFTLKIRSTKLEDSAMYFCASSGRGHNSPLHFGNGTRLTVT.

The chain employs TRBV30 and TRBJ1-2; D unresolved. The CDR3 extends over 16 amino acids. Trimming stripped 0 bases from V and 0 bases from J, with 14 bases between. Germline-derived CDR1 and CDR2 are GTSNPN and SVGIG (reference sequence). The CDR3 nucleotides read TGTGCCTGGAGTGTACGTTTCACCTCTTCTAACTATGGCTACACCTTC. Encoded protein: CAWSVRFTSSNYGYTF.

V usage is TRBV6-2 or TRBV6-3 and J usage is TRBJ2-4; D is unclear. Between the trimmed V and J ends, which lost 3 bases and 0 bases, there was a span of 9 bases. This CDR3 region has 15 residues. CDR1 and CDR2 (germline): MNHEY, SVGEGT. The CDR3 DNA sequence: TGTGCCAGCAGTTATGACGGGTTAGCCAAAAACATTCAGTACTTC. Its protein product is CASSYDGLAKNIQYF.

The V gene is TRBV11-3, the J gene TRBJ2-4; 11 bases align to TRBD2. This CDR3 is 17 amino acids long. Trimming at V came to 1 base and at J to 3 bases, leaving 5 bases not matched to a gene. Germline V gene data show CDR1 as SGHNT and CDR2 as YENEEA. The CDR3 DNA reads TGTGCCAGCAGCTTAGGGGGGGGACTAGCGGACAAAAACATTCAGTACTTC. Its protein is CASSLGGGLADKNIQYF.

In this sample, this clone turned up a few times. The rearrangement links TRBV6-1 to TRBJ1-5, with no clear D. CDR3 size: 13 residues. Trimming stripped 1 base from V and 2 bases from J, with 3 bases between. CDR1 and CDR2 from the germline V gene are MNHNS and SASEGT. This chain's CDR3 is CASSEGGNQPQHF. The CDR3 DNA reads as TGTGCCAGCAGTGAAGGGGGCAATCAGCCCCAGCATTTT.

This chain links TRBV7-8 with TRBJ1-5, with a possible D match to TRBD1 (5 bases). From germline, CDR1 is SGHVS and CDR2 FQNEAQ. The CDR3 is 15 residues long. The V and J ends lost 2 bases and 7 bases respectively, with 15 bases between them. CDR3 residues: CASSLNLGGRQPQHF. The CDR3 DNA follows: TGTGCCAGCAGCTTAAATTTGGGGGGAAGGCAGCCCCAGCATTTT. The variable domain in full, with the rest retrieved from reference TRBV7-8 and TRBJ1-5, is GAGVSQSPRYKVAKRGQDVALRCDPISGHVSLFWYQQALGQGPEFLTYFQNEAQLDKSGLPSDRFFAERPEGSVSTLKIQRTQQEDSAVYLCASSLNLGGRQPQHFGDGTRLSIL.

V and J are TRBV18 and TRBJ2-7; TRBD2 aligns across 14 bases. Germline-derived CDR1 and CDR2 are KGHSH and LQKENI. The V and J ends lost 6 bases and 3 bases, in that order; junction bases with no gene match: 4. This CDR3 contains 15 residues. Here the CDR3 reads CASSPGTSGSYEQYF. The CDR3 region has the DNA TGTGCCAGCTCTCCCGGGACTAGCGGGAGCTACGAGCAGTACTTC. Combining the CDR3 with reference TRBV18 and TRBJ2-7 gives the whole variable domain NAGVMQNPRHLVRRRGQEARLRCSPMKGHSHVYWYRQLPEEGLKFMVYLQKENIIDESGMPKERFSAEFPKEGPSILRIQQVVRGDSAAYFCASSPGTSGSYEQYFGPGTRLTVT.

The chain employs TRBV2 and TRBJ1-2; the D gene is possibly TRBD1 (5 bases). The CDR3 loop spans 14 amino acids. Trimming left V 2 bases short and J 4 bases short, with 11 bases between. Germline values: CDR1 SNHLY, CDR2 FYNNEI. CDR3 sequence reads: CASSEQGIPYGYTF. CDR3 in DNA: TGTGCCAGCAGTGAACAGGGAATTCCCTATGGCTACACCTTC.

The gene calls are TRBV6-5 and TRBJ2-7; TRBD1 aligns across 8 bases. V was clipped by 9 bases and J by 3 bases; unmatched bases: 7. This CDR3 contains 13 residues. Looked up from germline, CDR1 is MNHEY and CDR2 is SVGAGI. The CDR3 sequence is CASWTGPLYEQYF. In DNA form, the CDR3 reads TGTGCCAGTTGGACAGGGCCCCTCTACGAGCAGTACTTC.

This chain connects TRBV5-1 to TRBJ1-4; possibly TRBD1 for D (6 bases). V dropped 5 bases and J dropped 6 bases, with 11 bases sitting between them. CDR1 is SGHRS, CDR2 YFSETQ, per germline. The CDR3 extends over 13 amino acids. The CDR3 DNA reads TGCGCCAGCAGACAGGGTGTGGATGAAAAACTGTTTTTT. Translating it yields CASRQGVDEKLFF.

This chain uses TRBV11-1 with TRBJ2-5; D possibly corresponds to TRBD1 (6 bases). This CDR3 contains 14 residues. Germline V gene sequence: CDR1 SGHAT, CDR2 FQDESV (reference sequence). The V gene lost 6 bases and the J gene lost 2 bases, with 13 bases spanning the gap. The CDR3 nucleotides read TGTGCCAGCAGGGACAGCCTCTCACAAGAGACCCAGTACTTC. Amino acids: CASRDSLSQETQYF.

This sequence joins TRBV7-9 and TRBJ2-2; D may be TRBD2 (5 bases). The CDR3 is 13 amino acids. Germline assignment: CDR1 SEHNR and CDR2 FQNEAQ (reference sequence). With 0 bases removed from V and 13 bases from J, the gap between germline ends came to 12 bases. The CDR3 DNA reads TGTGCCAGCAGCTTAGCAGGACTTACCGGGCTGTTTTTT. Protein: CASSLAGLTGLFF.

This chain links TRBV2 with TRBJ1-1; no clear D. The CDR3 spans 11 residues. Trimming cost V 6 bases and J 10 bases, with 12 bases left between them. Germline V gives CDR1 SNHLY, CDR2 FYNNEI. The CDR3: CASSPAQGAFF. The DNA for the CDR3 is TGTGCCAGCAGCCCCGCCCAAGGAGCTTTCTTT.

The gene calls are TRBV5-1 and TRBJ1-3; D remains ambiguous. The length of the CDR3 is 14 residues. The V end lost 0 bases, the J end lost 2 bases, and 6 bases lay between the germline ends. Germline V gene sequence: CDR1 SGHRS, CDR2 YFSETQ. The CDR3 DNA follows: TGCGCCAGCAGCTTGGATACTGCTGGAAACACCATATATTTT. This codes for CASSLDTAGNTIYF.

This chain connects TRBV5-4 to TRBJ1-2, with D unclear. The CDR3 consists of 12 residues. The germline V gene encodes CDR1 SGHNT and CDR2 YYREEE (reference sequence). With 10 bases removed from V and 6 bases from J, the gap between germline ends came to 16 bases. CDR3 sequence (DNA): TGTGCCTGCGCGCGGGGTCGCGATGGCTACACCTTC. Its protein is CACARGRDGYTF.

The chain recombines TRBV6-1 with TRBJ2-7; tentatively, D is TRBD1 (6 bases). V was pared by 1 base and J by 2 bases, with 9 bases between. Germline V CDR1 and CDR2: MNHNS, SASEGT. There are 14 residues in the CDR3. CDR3 amino acids: CASSEVRTAYEQYF. DNA of the CDR3: TGTGCCAGCAGTGAAGTCAGGACAGCCTACGAGCAGTACTTC.

V and J are TRBV19 and TRBJ2-3, with TRBD2 as a possible D gene (5 bases). Germline lookup yields CDR1 LNHDA and CDR2 SQIVND (reference sequence). The CDR3 extends over 16 amino acids. The V gene lost 10 bases and the J gene lost 0 bases, with 20 bases spanning the gap. The CDR3 here is CATTKGGGGSTDTQYF. CDR3 nucleotide sequence: TGTGCCACCACCAAGGGCGGAGGCGGGAGCACAGATACGCAGTATTTT.

The chain couples TRBV28 to TRBJ1-2; D may be TRBD1 (5 bases). Germline CDR1 and CDR2: MDHEN and SYDVKM. The CDR3 length is 14 residues. V was trimmed by 5 bases and J by 2 bases, leaving 12 bases between them. CDR3 sequence reads: CASSQGPGNYGYTF. The CDR3 DNA is TGTGCCAGCAGTCAAGGGCCAGGGAACTATGGCTACACCTTC.

V gene TRBV15 combines with J gene TRBJ2-1, with 8 bases that match TRBD2. This CDR3 comprises 15 residues. Germline V gene lookup returns CDR1 LNHNV and CDR2 YYDKDF (reference sequence). V was pared by 7 bases and J by 5 bases, with 10 bases of the junction left unmatched. CDR3 protein: CATTQMGLVDNEQFF. DNA for the CDR3: TGTGCCACCACCCAGATGGGACTAGTCGACAATGAGCAGTTCTTC.

This chain connects TRBV19 to TRBJ1-5, with D possibly TRBD1 on 6 matching bases. This CDR3 comprises 15 residues. CDR1 is LNHDA, CDR2 SQIVND, per germline (reference sequence). V was clipped by 4 bases and J by 1 base, with 11 bases between them. CDR3 in amino acids: CASSTYRVSNQPQHF. The CDR3 coding sequence is TGTGCCAGTAGTACATACAGGGTAAGCAATCAGCCCCAGCATTTT.

The rearrangement links TRBV7-9 to TRBJ1-1, with D possibly matching TRBD1 (5 bases). V lost 11 bases to trimming and J lost 5 bases, with 27 bases between them. CDR3 length equals 16 residues. CDR1 is SEHNR and CDR2 is FQNEAQ in the germline V gene (reference sequence). The DNA for the CDR3 is TGTGCCGGCCCTTGTTATGTGGGGGGAGAGAAAACTGAAGCTTTCTTT. Its translation: CAGPCYVGGEKTEAFF.

The chain has TRBV15 and TRBJ2-6; 8 bases fit TRBD1. The germline CDR1 and CDR2 sequences are LNHNV and YYDKDF (reference sequence). Trimming took 1 base from V and 0 from J; bases not matched to a gene: 11. There are 20 residues in the CDR3. The chain's CDR3 is CATSRVDRGGIYSGANVLTF. In nucleotides, the CDR3 is TGTGCCACCAGCAGAGTCGACAGGGGCGGTATCTACTCTGGGGCCAACGTCCTGACTTTC.